This T cell receptor beta chain was obtained from a study of circulating and synovial CD4+ cells in juvenile arthritis. Assay: immunoSEQ multiplex PCR; the TCRdb copy retains only in-frame clones and omits some. The data contain approximately 3,700 clones, over 75% of them singletons. Donors were patients with active juvenile idiopathic arthritis. The study, taken as a whole, reports: Bulk blood CD4 repertoires were more diverse than these. Circulating pathogenic-like lymphocytes shared a substantially higher fraction of CDR3 sequences with synovium than bulk blood. CPL and bulk CD4 samples differed at least tenfold in T cell genomes.

As regards this clone: What it recognizes is unknown.

Trimming shortened V by 4 bases and J by 4 bases, and 19 bases separated the two germline ends. Germline assignment: CDR1 LNHDA and CDR2 SQIVND (reference sequence). This CDR3 contains 16 residues. The sequence came from a human donor with juvenile idiopathic arthritis. The specimen sequenced was CD4+ T cells from synovial fluid. The chain uses TRBV19 and TRBJ1-1; D gene uncertain. The CDR3 is CASSSPSSGRGTEAFF. CDR3 coding DNA: TGTGCCAGTAGTAGCCCATCGTCCGGCCGGGGCACTGAAGCTTTCTTT.